Below, 22 T cell receptor beta chains from the same sample are listed, as sequenced in a study of T cells in Graves' hyperthyroidism and ophthalmopathy. Amplification of TCR beta CDR3 regions was performed using RNA transcripts as template. The HTBI primer set was used in a first-round RT-PCR of the TCR CDR3. MiXCR, run by TCRdb on the multiplex PCR reads, gives a single entry per CDR3 protein. The profile shows a few hundred thousand distinct CDR3 sequences, around 13% of them singletons. Sequencing was carried out using blood. The origin of the receptors is a woman aged 40 to 50 with Graves' hyperthyroidism.

This clonotype came up many times. CDR3 sequence (DNA): TGTGCCAGCAGTTCCCCCAGGGGGAATTCCTACAATGAGCAGTTCTTC. As protein: CASSSPRGNSYNEQFF. V usage is TRBV28 and J usage is TRBJ2-1, with 7 positions matching TRBD1. Losses at the gene ends were 4 bases for V and 1 base for J; bases not matched to a gene: 7. Germline V gene data show CDR1 as MDHEN and CDR2 as SYDVKM. The CDR3 runs to 16 residues.

There are many counts of this clonotype. The rearrangement uses TRBV28 and TRBJ2-7; D is uncertain. From germline, CDR1 is MDHEN and CDR2 SYDVKM. Trimming stripped 7 bases from V and 3 bases from J, with 7 bases between. The CDR3 loop spans 11 amino acids. The CDR3 DNA is TGTGCCAGCACAGGTTACTACGAGCAGTACTTC. This codes for CASTGYYEQYF.

This clonotype was recorded many times. This chain connects TRBV3-1 to TRBJ1-1, with TRBD1 matching 10 bases. This CDR3 comprises 15 residues. Germline loops: CDR1 LGHDT, CDR2 YNNKEL (reference sequence). J gave up 3 bases and V 3 bases, and 4 bases lay outside the gene matches. For the CDR3, the DNA is TGTGCCAGCAGCCACACCGGGACAGGGGACACTGAAGCTTTCTTT. Translation: CASSHTGTGDTEAFF. Together with reference TRBV3-1 and TRBJ1-1, the CDR3 gives the full variable domain: DTAVSQTPKYLVTQMGNDKSIKCEQNLGHDTMYWYKQDSKKFLKIMFSYNNKELIINETVPNRFSPKSPDKAHLNLHINSLELGDSAVYFCASSHTGTGDTEAFFGQGTRLTVV.

Concerning this clonotype itself: One end of the junction is discordant with germline, which a read error may explain. V is TRBV6-5 and J is TRBJ1-1; 10 bases are a match to TRBD1. This CDR3 is 15 amino acids long. CDR1 is MNHEY, CDR2 SVGAGI, per germline. CDR3 sequence reads: CASSYGQGENTEASF. CDR3 bases: TGTGCCAGCAGTTACGGACAGGGGGAGAACACTGAAGCTTCCTTT.

This sequence joins TRBV6-1 and TRBJ2-2, with D tentatively TRBD2 (5 bases). Looked up from germline, CDR1 is MNHNS and CDR2 is SASEGT. The CDR3 spans 15 residues. Trimming shortened V by 6 bases and J by 7 bases, and 18 bases separated the two germline ends. The CDR3 is CASRASHPLGGELFF. The CDR3 DNA is TGTGCCAGCAGGGCTAGCCATCCCCTGGGCGGGGAGCTGTTTTTT.

The sample holds one count of this clonotype. The V gene is TRBV3-1, the J gene TRBJ2-1; 11 bases are a match to TRBD2. CDR1 is LGHDT, CDR2 YNNKEL, per germline (reference sequence). Trimming took 1 base from V and 4 from J; bases not matched to a gene: 3. The CDR3 spans 16 residues. The CDR3 sequence: CASSQAGTSGYNEQFF. The CDR3 coding sequence is TGTGCCAGCAGCCAAGCCGGGACTAGCGGTTACAATGAGCAGTTCTTC.

J is TRBJ2-7 and V is TRBV7-6, with D tentatively TRBD1 (5 bases). The ends were cut back, 6 bases at V and 1 base at J, with 19 bases in the middle. The V gene's germline CDR1 is SGHVS and CDR2 FNYEAQ. This CDR3 is 16 amino acids long. CDR3 protein: CASRSSGPGISYEQYF. The CDR3 coding sequence is TGTGCCAGCAGATCATCAGGGCCTGGGATTTCCTACGAGCAGTACTTC.

This clonotype was seen repeatedly, ten times or more. The chain joins TRBV29-1 to TRBJ1-1; 10 bases agree with TRBD1. Germline V gives CDR1 SQVTM, CDR2 ANQGSEA. Unmatched junction bases numbered 13, after V lost 7 bases and J lost 5 bases. The CDR3 is 15 residues long. The CDR3 loop reads CSARDRGSRATEAFF. The CDR3 nucleotides read TGCAGCGCACGGGACAGGGGTTCTAGGGCGACTGAAGCTTTCTTT.

Note on this clonotype: Germline and junction disagree at one end, which may indicate a read error. The chain combines TRBV2 with TRBJ1-1; D call uncertain. Looked up from germline, CDR1 is SNHLY and CDR2 is FYNNEI. The CDR3 is made up of 14 amino acids. The DNA for the CDR3 is TGTACCAGCATCTTGGAGGTGCTGGGAACTGAAGCTTTCTTT. Translating gives CTSILEVLGTEAFF.

The rearrangement joins TRBV20-1 to TRBJ1-4; 11 bases map to TRBD1. The CDR3 sequence is 17 residues long. Trimming at V came to 6 bases and at J to 5 bases, leaving 14 bases not matched to a gene. Germline V gene sequence: CDR1 DFQATT, CDR2 SNEGSKA (reference sequence). The CDR3 is CSAESGTGGSGNEKLFF. The CDR3 DNA is TGCAGTGCCGAGTCCGGGACAGGGGGTTCCGGCAATGAAAAACTGTTTTTT.

This clonotype was recorded a few times. The chain carries TRBV6-1 and TRBJ1-5, with D possibly being TRBD1 (5 bases). Germline values: CDR1 MNHNS, CDR2 SASEGT. Trimming shortened V by 6 bases and J by 4 bases, and 13 bases separated the two germline ends. The CDR3 is made up of 14 amino acids. The CDR3 protein is CASREGRFNQPQHF. The CDR3 nucleotides read TGTGCCAGCAGGGAGGGACGGTTTAATCAGCCCCAGCATTTT.

V and J are TRBV3-1 and TRBJ2-2; TRBD1 aligns across 8 bases. V lost 4 bases, J lost 6 bases, and 7 bases stayed unmatched. The CDR3 covers 15 residues. The germline V gene has CDR1 LGHDT and CDR2 YNNKEL (reference sequence). The CDR3 reads CASSRGTGEPGELFF. The DNA for the CDR3 is TGTGCCAGCAGCCGGGGGACAGGTGAACCCGGGGAGCTGTTTTTT.

This rearrangement joins TRBV27 to TRBJ2-4; D is possibly TRBD1 (6 bases). The length of the CDR3 is 14 residues. Per the germline V gene, CDR1 is MNHEY and CDR2 is SMNVEV (reference sequence). Between the trimmed V and J ends, which lost 9 bases and 1 base, there was a span of 13 bases. CDR3 region: CARYTGTAKNIQYF. DNA of the CDR3: TGTGCCAGGTACACAGGGACGGCCAAAAACATTCAGTACTTC.

In its sample, this clonotype was seen a few times. The chain joins TRBV9 to TRBJ2-1; a possible D gene is TRBD1 (6 bases). Trimming stripped 0 bases from V and 8 bases from J, with 15 bases between. Germline CDR1 SGDLS, CDR2 YYNGEE. The CDR3 is 15 amino acids. The CDR3 nucleotides are TGTGCCAGCAGCGTAGGGGGCAGGGGTAACGATGAGCAGTTCTTC. Translation: CASSVGGRGNDEQFF.

This clonotype was counted at least ten times. The chain links TRBV7-9 to TRBJ2-7, with TRBD1 matching over 11 bases. CDR1 SEHNR and CDR2 FQNEAQ come from the germline V gene (reference sequence). The CDR3 consists of 17 residues. The V segment lost 3 bases and the J segment 1 base; nucleotides outside the gene matches: 8. The CDR3 bases are TGTGCCAGCAGCTTGGACAGGGGGCGGCACGGATCCTACGAGCAGTACTTC. It specifies CASSLDRGRHGSYEQYF.

This clonotype was observed at least ten times. V usage is TRBV28 and J usage is TRBJ2-7, with 8 bases matching TRBD1. The V and J ends lost 6 bases and 3 bases, in that order; junction bases with no gene match: 10. The CDR3 totals 15 residues. Germline assignment: CDR1 MDHEN and CDR2 SYDVKM. CDR3 sequence: CASSSTSTGGYEQYF. The CDR3 nucleotides read TGTGCCAGCAGCTCCACATCCACAGGGGGCTACGAGCAGTACTTC.

This clonotype was observed many times. The rearrangement uses TRBV11-3 and TRBJ1-3, with D uncertain. Germline CDR1 SGHNT, CDR2 YENEEA. This CDR3 region has 14 residues. Trimming shortened V by 0 bases and J by 4 bases, and 7 bases separated the two germline ends. CDR3 protein: CASSLDSVGNTIYF. CDR3 coding DNA: TGTGCCAGCAGCTTAGACAGCGTCGGAAACACCATATATTTT.

This clonotype was found many times. The chain uses TRBV3-1 and TRBJ2-7; D is possibly TRBD1 or TRBD2 (5 bases each). The length of the CDR3 is 13 residues. Germline CDR1 LGHDT, CDR2 YNNKEL (reference sequence). V was clipped by 7 bases and J by 3 bases, with 13 bases between them. CDR3 DNA sequence: TGTGCCAGCAAAGGGACCGCGGACTACGAGCAGTACTTC. Translation gives CASKGTADYEQYF.

This clonotype was observed a handful of times. The chain links TRBV6-1 to TRBJ2-2, with D perhaps assigned TRBD1 or TRBD2 (5 bases each). This CDR3 spans 14 amino acids. Trimming pared 2 bases from V and 6 bases from J, leaving 10 bases between. Germline V gene lookup returns CDR1 MNHNS and CDR2 SASEGT. The chain's CDR3 is CASSEFRGAGELFF. The CDR3, as DNA: TGTGCCAGCAGTGAATTTAGGGGAGCCGGGGAGCTGTTTTTT.

This sequence joins TRBV5-1 and TRBJ2-1; 11 nucleotides match TRBD2. Germline V lookup: CDR1 SGHRS, CDR2 YFSETQ. The CDR3 totals 15 residues. V lost 0 bases, J lost 8 bases, and 4 bases stayed unmatched. CDR3 amino acids: CASSLGLAGIDEQFF. The CDR3 DNA sequence: TGCGCCAGCAGCTTGGGACTAGCGGGAATCGATGAGCAGTTCTTC.

This clonotype was recorded many times. The V call is TRBV29-1, the J call TRBJ1-1; D not resolved. Between the trimmed V and J ends, which lost 0 bases and 1 base, there was a span of 15 bases. The CDR3 has 16 amino acids. Germline-derived CDR1 and CDR2 are SQVTM and ANQGSEA. The CDR3 nucleotides are TGCAGCGTTGAAGATCTGCCGGGCCGGGGGAACACTGAAGCTTTCTTT. Translation gives CSVEDLPGRGNTEAFF.

The table lists this clonotype with many counts. V gene TRBV20-1 combines with J gene TRBJ2-3; 7 nucleotides agree with TRBD2. This CDR3 comprises 13 residues. Germline CDR1 reads DFQATT; CDR2 reads SNEGSKA (reference sequence). Losses at the gene ends were 7 bases for V and 1 base for J; bases not matched to a gene: 5. Written as DNA, the CDR3 is TGCAGTGAGGTGGGGGGGGGCACAGATACGCAGTATTTT. Translated: CSEVGGGTDTQYF.